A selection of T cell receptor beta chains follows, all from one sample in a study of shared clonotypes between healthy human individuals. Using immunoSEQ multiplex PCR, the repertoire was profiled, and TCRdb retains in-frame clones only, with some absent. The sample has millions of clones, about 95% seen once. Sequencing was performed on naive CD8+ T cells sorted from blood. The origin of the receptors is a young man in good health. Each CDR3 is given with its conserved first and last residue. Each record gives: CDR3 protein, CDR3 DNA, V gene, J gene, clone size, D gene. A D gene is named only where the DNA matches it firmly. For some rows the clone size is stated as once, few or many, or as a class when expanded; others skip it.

CDR3aa: CASSSGGYRNYEQYF
CDR3nt: TGTGCCAGCAGCTCCGGAGGATACAGGAACTACGAGCAGTACTTC
v_gene: TRBV7-9
j_gene: TRBJ2-7
abundance: -
d_gene: -

CDR3aa: CASSQEGGTSFSGANVLTF
CDR3nt: TGCGCCAGCAGCCAAGAAGGGGGGACTTCGTTCTCTGGGGCCAACGTCCTGACTTTC
v_gene: TRBV4-3
j_gene: TRBJ2-6
abundance: once
d_gene: -

CDR3aa: CASSSLAGGPEQYF
CDR3nt: TGTGCCAGCAGCTCTCTAGCGGGGGGCCCCGAGCAGTACTTC
v_gene: TRBV6-6
j_gene: TRBJ2-7
abundance: -
d_gene: TRBD2

CDR3aa: CAWSIKYSTDTQYF
CDR3nt: TGTGCCTGGTCCATTAAGTACAGCACAGATACGCAGTATTTT
v_gene: TRBV30
j_gene: TRBJ2-3
abundance: -
d_gene: -

CDR3aa: CASSQVLAEAYEQYF
CDR3nt: TGCGCCAGCAGCCAAGTACTAGCGGAAGCCTACGAGCAGTACTTC
v_gene: TRBV4-1
j_gene: TRBJ2-7
abundance: -
d_gene: TRBD2

CDR3aa: CASSVGGEDEQYF
CDR3nt: TGTGCCAGCAGCGTAGGAGGCGAGGACGAGCAGTACTTC
v_gene: TRBV9
j_gene: TRBJ2-7
abundance: -
d_gene: -

CDR3aa: CATSRGSGGPDNEQFF
CDR3nt: TGTGCCACCAGCAGAGGTTCGGGAGGGCCGGACAATGAGCAGTTCTTC
v_gene: TRBV15
j_gene: TRBJ2-1
abundance: -
d_gene: TRBD2

CDR3aa: CASSPGSSQPQHF
CDR3nt: TGTGCCAGCAGTCCAGGGAGTAGTCAGCCCCAGCATTTT
v_gene: TRBV28
j_gene: TRBJ1-5
abundance: once
d_gene: -

CDR3aa: CASSWSGGHYEQYF
CDR3nt: TGTGCCAGCAGTTGGTCAGGGGGACACTACGAGCAGTACTTC
v_gene: TRBV27
j_gene: TRBJ2-7
abundance: -
d_gene: TRBD1

CDR3aa: CASSGTGNSPLHF
CDR3nt: TGTGCCAGCTCGGGGACAGGGAATTCACCCCTCCACTTT
v_gene: TRBV19
j_gene: TRBJ1-6
abundance: -
d_gene: TRBD1

CDR3aa: CASTEGLVVSYEQYF
CDR3nt: TGTGCCAGCACCGAAGGGTTAGTAGTCTCCTACGAGCAGTACTTC
v_gene: TRBV6-1
j_gene: TRBJ2-7
abundance: -
d_gene: -

CDR3aa: CASSLLVAGGINEQFF
CDR3nt: TGTGCCAGCAGCTTATTGGTGGCAGGTGGCATCAATGAGCAGTTCTTC
v_gene: TRBV7-2
j_gene: TRBJ2-1
abundance: -
d_gene: -

CDR3aa: CASSVVRTDTQYF
CDR3nt: TGTGCCAGCAGCGTAGTGCGCACAGATACGCAGTATTTT
v_gene: TRBV9
j_gene: TRBJ2-3
abundance: -
d_gene: -

CDR3aa: CASSQTSSYEQYF
CDR3nt: TGCGCCAGCAGCCAGACCAGCTCCTACGAGCAGTACTTC
v_gene: TRBV4-3
j_gene: TRBJ2-7
abundance: -
d_gene: -

CDR3aa: CASKTGNKDEQFF
CDR3nt: TGTGCCAGTAAAACAGGGAATAAGGATGAGCAGTTCTTC
v_gene: TRBV19
j_gene: TRBJ2-1
abundance: -
d_gene: -

CDR3aa: CASSEGQALSGNTIYF
CDR3nt: TGTGCCAGCAGTGAAGGGCAGGCCCTCTCTGGAAACACCATATATTTT
v_gene: TRBV2
j_gene: TRBJ1-3
abundance: -
d_gene: -

CDR3aa: CASGSGVYQETQYF
CDR3nt: TGTGCCAGCGGTAGCGGGGTGTACCAAGAGACCCAGTACTTC
v_gene: TRBV6-5
j_gene: TRBJ2-5
abundance: -
d_gene: TRBD2

CDR3aa: CASSFFEEILEGTQETQYF
CDR3nt: TGTGCCAGCAGCTTTTTTGAGGAAATCTTAGAGGGGACTCAAGAGACCCAGTACTTC
v_gene: TRBV11-2
j_gene: TRBJ2-5
abundance: -
d_gene: -

CDR3aa: CSVLTGAQETQYF
CDR3nt: TGCAGCGTCCTGACAGGTGCTCAAGAGACCCAGTACTTC
v_gene: TRBV29-1
j_gene: TRBJ2-5
abundance: -
d_gene: -

CDR3aa: CASSPPGQNYGYTF
CDR3nt: TGCGCCAGCAGCCCTCCCGGACAGAACTATGGCTACACCTTC
v_gene: TRBV5-1
j_gene: TRBJ1-2
abundance: -
d_gene: -

CDR3aa: CASSLPTGIRNEQFF
CDR3nt: TGTGCCAGCAGCCTCCCCACAGGGATACGCAATGAGCAGTTCTTC
v_gene: TRBV7-9
j_gene: TRBJ2-1
abundance: -
d_gene: -

CDR3aa: CTSSETSYYEQYF
CDR3nt: TGCACCAGCAGCGAGACTAGTTACTACGAGCAGTACTTC
v_gene: TRBV1
j_gene: TRBJ2-7
abundance: -
d_gene: -

CDR3aa: CAISETSTVDGYTF
CDR3nt: TGTGCCATCAGTGAGACCAGTACGGTGGATGGCTACACCTTC
v_gene: TRBV10-3
j_gene: TRBJ1-2
abundance: -
d_gene: -

CDR3aa: CASSWGQGTGNTIYF
CDR3nt: TGTGCCAGCAGCTGGGGACAGGGAACTGGAAACACCATATATTTT
v_gene: TRBV5-6
j_gene: TRBJ1-3
abundance: few
d_gene: TRBD1

CDR3aa: CASSIGGTGSGNQPQHF
CDR3nt: TGTGCCAGTAGTATTGGGGGGACAGGGTCCGGCAATCAGCCCCAGCATTTT
v_gene: TRBV19
j_gene: TRBJ1-5
abundance: -
d_gene: TRBD1

CDR3aa: CASSSSGTTYEQYF
CDR3nt: TGTGCCAGCTCAAGTAGCGGGACTACCTACGAGCAGTACTTC
v_gene: TRBV18
j_gene: TRBJ2-7
abundance: once
d_gene: TRBD2

CDR3aa: CASSLPGEHSPGELFF
CDR3nt: TGTGCCAGCAGCTTGCCGGGGGAGCATAGCCCCGGGGAGCTGTTTTTT
v_gene: TRBV7-3
j_gene: TRBJ2-2
abundance: -
d_gene: -

CDR3aa: CASSFWGGRVPYEQYF
CDR3nt: TGTGCCAGCAGCTTCTGGGGTGGGCGGGTCCCCTACGAGCAGTACTTC
v_gene: TRBV5-6
j_gene: TRBJ2-7
abundance: -
d_gene: -

CDR3aa: CASGQGLYEQYF
CDR3nt: TGTGCCAGCGGACAGGGGCTGTACGAGCAGTACTTC
v_gene: TRBV27
j_gene: TRBJ2-7
abundance: few
d_gene: TRBD1

CDR3aa: CASSLVSAQGIDEQYF
CDR3nt: TGTGCCAGCAGCTTGGTGTCGGCGCAGGGGATCGACGAGCAGTACTTC
v_gene: TRBV5-5
j_gene: TRBJ2-7
abundance: -
d_gene: -

CDR3aa: CASSPGLAGAAYEQYF
CDR3nt: TGTGCCAGCTCCCCGGGGCTAGCGGGAGCTGCCTACGAGCAGTACTTC
v_gene: TRBV18
j_gene: TRBJ2-7
abundance: few
d_gene: TRBD2

CDR3aa: CASSLFGGFSTDTQYF
CDR3nt: TGTGCCAGCAGCCTATTCGGCGGCTTTAGCACAGATACGCAGTATTTT
v_gene: TRBV9
j_gene: TRBJ2-3
abundance: -
d_gene: -

CDR3aa: CASSPDSADEQYF
CDR3nt: TGTGCCAGTAGCCCGGACAGTGCGGACGAGCAGTACTTC
v_gene: TRBV19
j_gene: TRBJ2-7
abundance: -
d_gene: -

CDR3aa: CASSPGTGGYYEQYF
CDR3nt: TGTGCCAGCAGCCCTGGGACAGGGGGTTACTACGAGCAGTACTTC
v_gene: TRBV7-8
j_gene: TRBJ2-7
abundance: -
d_gene: TRBD1

CDR3aa: CASSLGQTNTEAFF
CDR3nt: TGTGCCAGCAGCTTGGGACAGACGAACACTGAAGCTTTCTTT
v_gene: TRBV5-8
j_gene: TRBJ1-1
abundance: -
d_gene: -